This TCR beta chain stems from a study of T cell responses to AZD1222 COVID-19 vaccine. Study conclusions and caveats: Across the whole spike, CD4 TCRs peaked at regions 160-218 and 743-854.

Sequencing was performed with immunoSEQ multiplex PCR; in TCRdb, only in-frame clones are kept and a portion is missing. The sample yields about 100,000 clones, about 87% seen once. CDR3 size: 16 residues. V was pared by 4 bases and J by 5 bases, with 12 bases of the junction left unmatched. From germline, CDR1 is SGDLS and CDR2 YYNGEE. Comments on this clone: Antigen: not known.

The TCR comes from an adult in good health. The V and J genes are TRBV9 and TRBJ2-5, with TRBD1 matching over 9 bases. Sequenced here: peripheral blood, sampled on day 0 of MenACWY control vaccination. The CDR3 loop is CASSTSEGQGRETQYF. CDR3 in DNA: TGTGCCAGCAGCACTTCTGAGGGACAGGGAAGGGAGACCCAGTACTTC.